Included here is one TCR beta chain sequence, with context. This clone was recorded many times. Its recognized antigen is unknown. There are no base qualities to consult, and no much larger clone falls within one base. The junction carries 11 bases between V and J, which are trimmed by 5 bases and 5 bases respectively. In the germline V gene (reference sequence), CDR1 corresponds to DFQATT and CDR2 to SNEGSKA. The CDR3 has 12 amino acids, counting the end cysteine and phenylalanine. The DNA shown is the 36-base CDR3, in frame from base 1. These data come from a study of metastatic and nonmetastatic thyroid tumors (dated by TCRdb to the early 2020s). In the study overall: For patients with malignant and with benign thyroid disease, the researchers compared repertoires between peripheral blood samples and tumor or nodule tissue samples.

The research as a whole found: TCR beta diversity was reported as significantly higher in malignant tumors than in benign nodules, in both blood and tumor samples.

No patient had received any treatment before thyroid surgery. The study retrospectively analysed patient clinical samples collected from the early 2010s to the late 2010s using T-cell receptor beta sequencing. The library relied on PCR. Sequencing relied on an Illumina HiSeq 4000. High-throughput sequencing was used to profile the TCR beta-chain CDR3 region of every patient. Turning to the authors' computational methods: The researchers built a classifier to tell apart papillary thyroid cancer patients with distant metastasis, based on CDR3 differences among clinicopathological groups. Repertoire diversity was assessed with the Shannon index, and tumor-blood repertoire similarity with the Morisita-Horn index. The public reads were reprocessed in TCRdb via fastp at Q25 and MiXCR, keeping in-frame beta chains. The V and J calls follow TCRdb's processing rather than the paper's. The sample includes roughly 38,000 clones, with over 10% observed a single time. Roughly 9% of the sample is in the top ten clones.

This sequence was found in a male donor with papillary thyroid cancer or a benign thyroid nodule (not recorded which). Some clones in this sample may be carry-over from other donors' samples. The V and J segments used are TRBV20-1 and TRBJ2-3, with a tentative D gene TRBD1 over 5 matching bases. The material sequenced was blood. The CDR3 has the sequence CSAWGRRDTQYF. The nucleotide sequence is TGCAGTGCTTGGGGCCGACGAGATACGCAGTATTTT.